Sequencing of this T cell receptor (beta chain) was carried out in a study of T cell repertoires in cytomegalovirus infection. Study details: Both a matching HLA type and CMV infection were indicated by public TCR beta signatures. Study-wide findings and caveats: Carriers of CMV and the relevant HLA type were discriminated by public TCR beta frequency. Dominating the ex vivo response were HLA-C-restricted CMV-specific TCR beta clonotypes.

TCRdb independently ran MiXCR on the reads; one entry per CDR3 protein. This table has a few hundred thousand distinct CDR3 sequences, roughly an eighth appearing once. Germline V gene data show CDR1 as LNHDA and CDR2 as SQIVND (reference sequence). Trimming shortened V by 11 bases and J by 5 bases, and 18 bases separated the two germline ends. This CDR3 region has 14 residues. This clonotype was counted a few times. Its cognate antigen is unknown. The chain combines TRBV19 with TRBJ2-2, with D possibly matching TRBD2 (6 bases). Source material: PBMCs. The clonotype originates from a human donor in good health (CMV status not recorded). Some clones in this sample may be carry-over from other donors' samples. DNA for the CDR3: TGTGCCGGCTCACATAGCGGTCTTACCGGGGAGCTGTTTTTT. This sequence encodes CAGSHSGLTGELFF. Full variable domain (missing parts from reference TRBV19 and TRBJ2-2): DGGITQSPKYLFRKEGQNVTLSCEQNLNHDAMYWYRQDPGQGLRLIYYSQIVNDFQKGDIAEGYSVSREKKESFPLTVTSAQKNPTAFYLCAGSHSGLTGELFFGEGSRLTVL.